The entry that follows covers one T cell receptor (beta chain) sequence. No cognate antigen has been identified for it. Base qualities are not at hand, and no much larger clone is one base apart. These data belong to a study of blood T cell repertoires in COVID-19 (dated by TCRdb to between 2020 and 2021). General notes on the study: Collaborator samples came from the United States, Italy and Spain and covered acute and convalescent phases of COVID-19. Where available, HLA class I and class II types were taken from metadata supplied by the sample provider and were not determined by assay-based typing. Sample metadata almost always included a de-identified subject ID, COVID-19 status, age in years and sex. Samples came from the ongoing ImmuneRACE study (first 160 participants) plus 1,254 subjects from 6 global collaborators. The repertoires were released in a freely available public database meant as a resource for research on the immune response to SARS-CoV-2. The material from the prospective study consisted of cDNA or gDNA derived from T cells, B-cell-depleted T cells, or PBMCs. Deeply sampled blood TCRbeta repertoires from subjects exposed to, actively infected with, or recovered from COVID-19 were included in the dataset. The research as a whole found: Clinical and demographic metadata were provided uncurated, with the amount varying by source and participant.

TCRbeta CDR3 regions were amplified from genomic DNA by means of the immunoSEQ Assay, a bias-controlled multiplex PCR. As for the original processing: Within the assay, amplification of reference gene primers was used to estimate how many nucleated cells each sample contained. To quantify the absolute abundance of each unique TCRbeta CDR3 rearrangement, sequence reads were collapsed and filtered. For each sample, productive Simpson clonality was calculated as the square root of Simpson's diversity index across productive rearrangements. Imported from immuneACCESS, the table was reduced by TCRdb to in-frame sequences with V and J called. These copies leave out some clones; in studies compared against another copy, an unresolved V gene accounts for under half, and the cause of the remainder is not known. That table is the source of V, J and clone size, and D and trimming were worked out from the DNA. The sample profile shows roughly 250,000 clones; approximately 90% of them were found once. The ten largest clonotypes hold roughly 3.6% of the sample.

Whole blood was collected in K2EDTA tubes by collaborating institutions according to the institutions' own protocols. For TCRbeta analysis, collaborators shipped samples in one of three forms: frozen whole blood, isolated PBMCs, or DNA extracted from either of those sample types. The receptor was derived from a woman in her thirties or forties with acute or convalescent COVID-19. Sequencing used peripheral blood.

The CDR3 here reads CASSYGGDNQPQHF. The DNA sequence is TGTGCCAGCAGTTACGGGGGGGACAATCAGCCCCAGCATTTT. The chain employs TRBV6-5 and TRBJ1-5; TRBD1 might be the D gene, on 5 matching bases. V lost 2 bases and J lost 3 bases; the stretch between them is 8 bases long. Measured from the cysteine to the phenylalanine, the CDR3 is 14 residues long. Solely the CDR3 DNA is kept, with 42 bases framed from the first base. According to the germline V gene, CDR1 reads MNHEY and CDR2 reads SVGAGI.